This TCR beta chain was identified during a study of control samples from healthy donors and cancer patients. V gave up 0 bases and J gave up 0 bases, with 6 bases separating them. The germline V gene encodes CDR1 SGHNT and CDR2 YYREEE (reference sequence). CDR3 length equals 14 residues. Assay: immunoSEQ multiplex PCR; the TCRdb copy retains only in-frame clones and omits some. This sample has 150,000 to 190,000 clones, with approximately 93% found just once. The receptor comes from a man aged 50 to 60 in good health. V and J are TRBV5-4 and TRBJ2-5; no firm D call. Sequencing used blood. This CDR3 reads CASSLDGYQETQYF. Written as DNA, the CDR3 is TGTGCCAGCAGCTTGGATGGCTACCAAGAGACCCAGTACTTC.